The 31 T cell receptor beta chains in this list originate from one sample, sequenced in a study of cytomegalovirus exposure and HLA in healthy donors. Vbeta (60) and Jbeta (13) primers were used in the PCR. The protocol was immunoSEQ multiplex PCR, while the TCRdb copy is restricted to in-frame clones and leaves out a portion. The sample includes about 160,000 clones, roughly 81% seen only once; the top ten take roughly 13%. Input material: PBMCs. The receptor source for this set is a woman aged 45 to 65 in good health and CMV-seronegative.

V is TRBV5-4 and J is TRBJ1-1, with TRBD1 matching over 9 bases. There are 15 residues in the CDR3. J gave up 4 bases and V 4 bases, and 8 bases lay outside the gene matches. The germline gives CDR1 SGHNT, CDR2 YYREEE (reference sequence). The CDR3 DNA is TGTGCCAGCAGCCGGGGGGGACAGGGTGGCACTGAAGCTTTCTTT. Its translation is CASSRGGQGGTEAFF.

The chain recombines TRBV11-2 with TRBJ2-7; D is undetermined. The CDR3 covers 15 residues. CDR1 SGHAT and CDR2 FQNNGV come from the germline V gene. V was trimmed by 1 base and J by 2 bases, leaving 12 bases between them. CDR3 region: CASSLGFSPTYEQYF. In DNA, the CDR3 is TGTGCCAGCAGCTTAGGGTTCAGTCCCACCTACGAGCAGTACTTC.

The chain has TRBV7-2 and TRBJ2-5, with 11 bases identical to TRBD1. The V gene's germline CDR1 is SGHTA and CDR2 FQGNSA. The CDR3 spans 16 residues. Unmatched junction bases numbered 4, after V lost 0 bases and J lost 4 bases. The CDR3 loop reads CASSLARDRGSETQYF. Here the CDR3 DNA reads TGTGCCAGCAGCTTAGCCCGGGACAGGGGGTCAGAGACCCAGTACTTC.

CDR3 amino acids: CASSLEGRGEQYF. The CDR3 DNA reads as TGTGCCAGCAGCTTAGAGGGCCGGGGAGAGCAGTACTTC. This chain joins TRBV11-3 and TRBJ2-5; tentative D call: TRBD2 (5 bases). V lost 0 bases to trimming and J lost 11 bases, with 13 bases between them. CDR3 length: 13 residues. Germline V gene data show CDR1 as SGHNT and CDR2 as YENEEA.

V gene TRBV27 combines with J gene TRBJ2-7; D might be TRBD2 (5 bases). Germline V CDR1 and CDR2: MNHEY, SMNVEV (reference sequence). The CDR3 totals 15 residues. Trimming pared 5 bases from V and 1 base from J, leaving 15 bases between. The chain's CDR3 is CASSPRAEKSYEQYF. The CDR3, as DNA: TGTGCCAGCAGTCCGCGGGCCGAGAAGTCCTACGAGCAGTACTTC.

This chain joins TRBV28 and TRBJ2-5, with D perhaps TRBD1 (6 bases). The end of the DNA is better explained by TRBJ2-7, so the J call may be wrong. The CDR3 length is 15 residues. Germline V CDR1 and CDR2: MDHEN, SYDVKM. The CDR3 bases are TGTGCCAGCAGCTCTCCGGGACAACCTTCCTACGAGCAGTACTTC. Translated: CASSSPGQPSYEQYF.

The gene calls are TRBV27 and TRBJ2-4; D may be TRBD1 (6 bases). This CDR3 spans 15 amino acids. Trimming stripped 5 bases from V and 5 bases from J, with 16 bases between. Germline CDR1 MNHEY, CDR2 SMNVEV (reference sequence). Written as DNA, the CDR3 is TGTGCCAGCAGTCCCTATAGAGGGGGACAAAACATTCAGTACTTC. As protein: CASSPYRGGQNIQYF.

The V and J genes are TRBV5-4 and TRBJ2-3, with D possibly being TRBD1 (6 bases). This CDR3 comprises 15 residues. Per germline, CDR1 SGHNT and CDR2 YYREEE (reference sequence). The V and J ends lost 0 bases and 0 bases respectively, with 8 bases between them. CDR3 loop: CASSLDRVSTDTQYF. For the CDR3, the DNA is TGTGCCAGCAGCTTGGACAGGGTGAGCACAGATACGCAGTATTTT.

The chain combines TRBV9 with TRBJ2-1; D is unclear. V shed 0 bases and J shed 0 bases, with 7 bases lying between them. This CDR3 contains 15 residues. The germline gives CDR1 SGDLS, CDR2 YYNGEE. For the CDR3, the DNA is TGTGCCAGCAGCGTAGCCGGGTACTCCTACAATGAGCAGTTCTTC. This encodes CASSVAGYSYNEQFF. The entire variable domain, with the rest obtained from reference TRBV9 and TRBJ2-1, is as follows: DSGVTQTPKHLITATGQRVTLRCSPRSGDLSVYWYQQSLDQGLQFLIQYYNGEERAKGNILERFSAQQFPDLHSELNLSSLELGDSALYFCASSVAGYSYNEQFFGPGTRLTVL.

The CDR3 sequence is CASSQVLAGGLSYEQYF. For the CDR3, the DNA is TGTGCCAGCAGCCAGGTACTAGCGGGAGGCCTCTCCTACGAGCAGTACTTC. The rearrangement links TRBV7-2 to TRBJ2-7; 12 positions agree with TRBD2. J lost 0 bases, V lost 5 bases, and 8 bases had no gene match. The CDR3 has 17 residues. Germline V CDR1 and CDR2: SGHTA, FQGNSA.

This clone occurred a few times. The CDR3 here is CASSDRMNTEAFF. In DNA, the CDR3 is TGTGCCAGTAGCGACAGGATGAACACTGAAGCTTTCTTT. V and J are TRBV19 and TRBJ1-1; maybe TRBD1 (6 bases). The germline V and J ends were trimmed by 6 bases and 0 bases, with 8 bases remaining between them. The CDR3 extends over 13 amino acids. Germline V gives CDR1 LNHDA, CDR2 SQIVND (reference sequence).

This clone has a handful of counts. One end of the junction is discordant with germline, which a read error may explain. The chain combines TRBV7-9 with TRBJ1-1; D perhaps matches TRBD1 (6 bases). Germline CDR1 and CDR2: SEHNR and FQNEAQ (reference sequence). The CDR3 runs 14 residues. This CDR3 is CSSSLIRGNTEAFF. The DNA of the CDR3 is TGTTCCAGCAGCTTAATCAGGGGGAACACTGAAGCTTTCTTT.

This clone was observed a single time. V and J are TRBV11-2 and TRBJ1-2, with D perhaps matching TRBD1 (5 bases). Trimming took off 4 bases at V and 8 bases at J, with 14 bases between the two ends. CDR3 length: 13 residues. Germline V gene data show CDR1 as SGHAT and CDR2 as FQNNGV. The CDR3 DNA is TGTGCCAGCAGCTCGGCGCAGGGCACCGGCTACACCTTC. The encoded protein is CASSSAQGTGYTF.

V usage is TRBV30 and J usage is TRBJ2-7; D call uncertain. The germline V gene has CDR1 GTSNPN and CDR2 SVGIG (reference sequence). The V and J ends lost 4 bases and 6 bases respectively, with 10 bases between them. The CDR3 is 11 residues long. CDR3 DNA sequence: TGTGCCTGGATGCAGGAAAGCGAGCAGTACTTC. Translation: CAWMQESEQYF.

Turning to this clone: An end of the junction does not agree with germline; a read error may underlie this. For the CDR3, the DNA is TGTTCCAGCAGCTTACAGGACAGGGGCACCTTC. Translated: CSSSLQDRGTF. This chain links TRBV7-9 with TRBJ1-2; 9 positions match TRBD1. This CDR3 has 11 amino acids. CDR1 and CDR2 (germline): SEHNR, FQNEAQ (reference sequence).

V usage is TRBV5-4 and J usage is TRBJ1-5, with a tentative D call TRBD1 (6 bases). Germline CDR1 is SGHNT and CDR2 is YYREEE (reference sequence). The CDR3 is 17 residues long. Trimming left V 3 bases short and J 5 bases short, with 21 bases between. The CDR3 loop is CASSSRGGPGVDQPQHF. In nucleotides, the CDR3 is TGTGCCAGCAGCTCTCGGGGGGGGCCGGGCGTCGATCAGCCCCAGCATTTT.

V usage is TRBV2 and J usage is TRBJ2-5; 11 nucleotides line up with TRBD1. The germline V gene encodes CDR1 SNHLY and CDR2 FYNNEI. The CDR3 contains 14 residues. V gave up 6 bases and J gave up 4 bases; unmatched junction bases: 4. Written as DNA, the CDR3 is TGTGCCAGCAGCGCCGGGACAGGGGGAGAGACCCAGTACTTC. Translated, it gives CASSAGTGGETQYF.

V and J are TRBV29-1 and TRBJ1-1; 10 bases map to TRBD1. Germline assignment: CDR1 SQVTM and CDR2 ANQGSEA. V was pared by 7 bases and J by 2 bases, with 7 bases of the junction left unmatched. The CDR3 runs 14 residues. CDR3 sequence (DNA): TGCAGCGAGACGAGGACAGGGGGTAACACTGAAGCTTTCTTT. This gives the protein CSETRTGGNTEAFF.

The chain carries TRBV28 and TRBJ1-5; 10 bases fit TRBD1. This CDR3 has 15 amino acids. V lost 6 bases to trimming and J lost 10 bases; unmatched junction nucleotides: 12. Germline CDR1 and CDR2: MDHEN and SYDVKM. Here the CDR3 reads CASRKTGTGVLPQHF. CDR3 bases: TGTGCCAGCAGAAAGACCGGGACAGGGGTTCTTCCCCAGCATTTT.

J is TRBJ2-1 and V is TRBV5-4; possibly TRBD1 for D (6 bases). V lost 3 bases, J lost 1 base, and 11 bases lay in between. The germline CDR1 and CDR2 sequences are SGHNT and YYREEE (reference sequence). This CDR3 contains 15 residues. For the CDR3, the DNA is TGTGCCAGCAGCTGGGAGACAGGTTCCTACAATGAGCAGTTCTTC. Amino acids: CASSWETGSYNEQFF.

The V gene is TRBV19, the J gene TRBJ1-2; tentatively, D is TRBD1 (6 bases). Per germline, CDR1 LNHDA and CDR2 SQIVND (reference sequence). The CDR3 runs to 18 residues. The ends were cut back, 3 bases at V and 0 bases at J, with 20 bases in the middle. CDR3 nucleotide sequence: TGTGCCAGTAGTATTTTGGGGGCAGCCTACGCTTCTAACTATGGCTACACCTTC. Protein: CASSILGAAYASNYGYTF.

The chain carries TRBV11-3 and TRBJ2-1, with 7 bases lining up with TRBD1. V gave up 6 bases and J gave up 0 bases; unmatched junction bases: 5. Germline V gene sequence: CDR1 SGHNT, CDR2 YENEEA. This CDR3 is built from 15 residues. CDR3 amino acids: CASSKGDSSYNEQFF. CDR3 bases: TGTGCCAGCAGTAAAGGGGACAGCTCCTACAATGAGCAGTTCTTC.

The chain joins TRBV9 to TRBJ2-5; the match to TRBD2 covers 12 bases. The CDR3 has 16 amino acids. Per the germline V gene, CDR1 is SGDLS and CDR2 is YYNGEE. Germline trimming cut 3 bases from V and 2 bases from J; bases unmatched to any gene: 5. The DNA for the CDR3 is TGTGCCAGCAGCGCCCTAGCGGGGGGGGAGCAAGAGACCCAGTACTTC. Its protein product is CASSALAGGEQETQYF. The complete variable domain, with remaining parts taken from reference TRBV9 and TRBJ2-5, reads DSGVTQTPKHLITATGQRVTLRCSPRSGDLSVYWYQQSLDQGLQFLIQYYNGEERAKGNILERFSAQQFPDLHSELNLSSLELGDSALYFCASSALAGGEQETQYFGPGTRLLVL.

The V gene is TRBV2, the J gene TRBJ2-1, with a possible D match to TRBD2 (5 bases). The CDR3 loop spans 13 amino acids. Trimming left V 0 bases short and J 11 bases short, with 11 bases between. Germline V gives CDR1 SNHLY, CDR2 FYNNEI. The CDR3 DNA follows: TGTGCCAGCAGTGAAGCCGGTCGAGGGCAGCAGTTCTTC. Residues: CASSEAGRGQQFF.

The V and J genes are TRBV28 and TRBJ2-7; 11 nucleotides match TRBD1. Germline V CDR1 and CDR2: MDHEN, SYDVKM. The CDR3 is made up of 15 amino acids. V was clipped by 7 bases and J by 4 bases; unmatched bases: 9. This CDR3 is CASTPGGTGGYEQYF. CDR3 DNA sequence: TGTGCCAGCACCCCAGGGGGGACAGGGGGGTACGAGCAGTACTTC.

V gene TRBV19 combines with J gene TRBJ1-3, with D tentatively TRBD1 (5 bases). CDR3 length equals 14 residues. The ends were cut back, 6 bases at V and 4 bases at J, with 13 bases in the middle. CDR1 is LNHDA, CDR2 SQIVND, per germline (reference sequence). The CDR3: CASSITGPGNTIYF. DNA of the CDR3: TGTGCCAGTAGCATTACAGGCCCAGGAAACACCATATATTTT.

V and J are TRBV5-1 and TRBJ2-7; D ambiguous. In germline, CDR1 is SGHRS, CDR2 YFSETQ. Trimming took 0 bases from V and 5 from J, leaving 12 bases between them. The CDR3 consists of 14 residues. CDR3 sequence: CASSLEAGLNEQYF. CDR3 DNA: TGCGCCAGCAGCTTGGAGGCAGGTTTAAACGAGCAGTACTTC.

The chain couples TRBV28 to TRBJ2-5, with D hard to call. The J call is in doubt because the DNA end fits TRBJ2-7 better. This CDR3 has 13 amino acids. Germline lookup yields CDR1 MDHEN and CDR2 SYDVKM. The CDR3 loop is CASSFGQKYEQYF. In DNA, the CDR3 is TGTGCCAGCAGTTTTGGTCAAAAGTACGAGCAGTACTTC.

This sequence joins TRBV7-8 and TRBJ2-7; 8 bases match TRBD1. This CDR3 comprises 14 residues. Per the germline V gene, CDR1 is SGHVS and CDR2 is FQNEAQ. V was pared by 1 base and J by 7 bases, with 6 bases of the junction left unmatched. Written as DNA, the CDR3 is TGTGCCAGCAGCTTAGAACAGGGGGGTTGGGAGCAGTACTTC. It is translated as CASSLEQGGWEQYF.

The V call is TRBV20-1, the J call TRBJ1-1, with a possible D match to TRBD1 (5 bases). Per the germline V gene, CDR1 is DFQATT and CDR2 is SNEGSKA (reference sequence). The V end lost 3 bases, the J end lost 6 bases, and 8 bases lay between the germline ends. CDR3 size: 11 residues. CDR3 DNA sequence: TGCAGTGCTAGCCGACAGCCTGAAGCTTTCTTT. Protein product: CSASRQPEAFF.

The chain recombines TRBV28 with TRBJ1-5; D is undetermined. The CDR3 consists of 13 residues. Germline CDR1 is MDHEN and CDR2 is SYDVKM. Trimming took 7 bases from V and 2 from J, leaving 9 bases between them. CDR3 nucleotide sequence: TGTGCCAGCACCCTTAGAGGCAATCAGCCCCAGCATTTT. Encoded protein: CASTLRGNQPQHF.